This record covers a single T cell receptor (beta chain). This table comes from immunoSEQ multiplex PCR, and its TCRdb copy is limited to in-frame clones, with some not included. The top ten clones hold approximately 15% of a sample with about 100,000 clones, approximately 91% of them seen once. The data stem from a study of blood T cell repertoires in COVID-19. Overall study context: Researchers got acute and convalescent COVID-19 samples from the United States, Italy and Spain. PBMCs, B-cell-depleted T cells, or T cells were the source of the cDNA or gDNA that made up the material.

Germline-derived CDR1 and CDR2 are SGHKS and YYEKEE (reference sequence). The CDR3 has 14 amino acids. Losses at the gene ends were 4 bases for V and 2 bases for J; bases not matched to a gene: 3. The J gene is TRBJ1-1, the V gene TRBV5-5, with 9 bases fitting TRBD1. The sequence derives from a man between 45 and 60 years old with acute or convalescent COVID-19. Material: peripheral blood. The CDR3 reads CASSMDRGNTEAFF. The CDR3 DNA is TGTGCCAGCAGCATGGACAGGGGAAACACTGAAGCTTTCTTT.